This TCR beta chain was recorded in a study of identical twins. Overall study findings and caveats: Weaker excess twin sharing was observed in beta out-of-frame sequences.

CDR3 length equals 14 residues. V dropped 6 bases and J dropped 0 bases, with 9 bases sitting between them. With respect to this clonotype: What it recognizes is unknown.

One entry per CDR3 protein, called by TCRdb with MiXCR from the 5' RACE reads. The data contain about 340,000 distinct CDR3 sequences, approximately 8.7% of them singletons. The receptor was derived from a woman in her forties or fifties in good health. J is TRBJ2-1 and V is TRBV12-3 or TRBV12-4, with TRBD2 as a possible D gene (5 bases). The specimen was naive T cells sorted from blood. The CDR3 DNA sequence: TGTGCCAGCAGCGGACTTAGCTCCTACAATGAGCAGTTCTTC. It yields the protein CASSGLSSYNEQFF.